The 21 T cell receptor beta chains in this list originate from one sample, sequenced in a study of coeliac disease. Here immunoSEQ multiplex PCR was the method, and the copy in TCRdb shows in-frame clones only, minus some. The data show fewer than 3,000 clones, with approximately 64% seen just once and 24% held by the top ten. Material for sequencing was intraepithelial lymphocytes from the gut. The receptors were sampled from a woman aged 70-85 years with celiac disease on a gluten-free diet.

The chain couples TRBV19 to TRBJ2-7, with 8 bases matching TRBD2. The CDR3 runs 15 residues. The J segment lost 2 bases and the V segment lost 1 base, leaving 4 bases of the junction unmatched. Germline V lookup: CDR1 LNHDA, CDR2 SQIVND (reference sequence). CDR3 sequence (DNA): TGTGCCAGTAGTATAGCAGCGGGAGCCCCCTACGAGCAGTACGTC. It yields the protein CASSIAAGAPYEQYV.

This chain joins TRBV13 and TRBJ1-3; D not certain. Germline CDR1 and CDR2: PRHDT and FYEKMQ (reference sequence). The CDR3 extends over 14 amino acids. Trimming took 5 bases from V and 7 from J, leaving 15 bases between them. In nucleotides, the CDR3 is TGTGCCAGCAGCCCACCGGCCATCAGGAACACCATATATTTT. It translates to CASSPPAIRNTIYF.

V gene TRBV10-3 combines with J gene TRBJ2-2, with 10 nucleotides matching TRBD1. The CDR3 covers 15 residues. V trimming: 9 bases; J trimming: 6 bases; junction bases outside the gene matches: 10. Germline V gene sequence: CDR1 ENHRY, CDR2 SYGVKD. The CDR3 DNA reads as TGTGCCATATATCCCGGACAGGGGGGACCCGGGGAGCTGTTTTTT. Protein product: CAIYPGQGGPGELFF.

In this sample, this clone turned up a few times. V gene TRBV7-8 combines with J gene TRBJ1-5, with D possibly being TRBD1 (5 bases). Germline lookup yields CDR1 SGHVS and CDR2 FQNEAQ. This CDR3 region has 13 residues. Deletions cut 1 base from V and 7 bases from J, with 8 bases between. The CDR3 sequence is CASSLGRDQPQHF. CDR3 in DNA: TGTGCCAGCAGCTTAGGGAGGGACCAGCCCCAGCATTTT.

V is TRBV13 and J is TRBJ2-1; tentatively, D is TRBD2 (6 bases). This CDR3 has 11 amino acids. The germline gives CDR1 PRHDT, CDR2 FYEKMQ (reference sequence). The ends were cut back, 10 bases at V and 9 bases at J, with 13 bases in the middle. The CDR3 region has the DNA TGTGCCATCAGGAGGGCAAGTGAGCAGTTCTTC. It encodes CAIRRASEQFF.

The CDR3 DNA is TGTGCCAGCAGGGACCTCGAAACAGGGATAGAGACCCAGTACTTC. It yields the protein CASRDLETGIETQYF. The gene calls are TRBV2 and TRBJ2-5; a weak D match, TRBD1 (6 bases). The CDR3 covers 15 residues. Looked up from germline, CDR1 is SNHLY and CDR2 is FYNNEI. V gave up 6 bases and J gave up 4 bases, with 18 bases separating them.

In DNA, the CDR3 is TGTGCCAGTAGTAGCGGACTAGGACCCCAAGAGCAGTTCTTC. Translated, it gives CASSSGLGPQEQFF. The rearrangement links TRBV19 to TRBJ2-1, with 7 bases lining up with TRBD2. The CDR3 consists of 14 residues. Germline V CDR1 and CDR2: LNHDA, SQIVND (reference sequence). Trimming at V came to 4 bases and at J to 10 bases, leaving 10 bases not matched to a gene.

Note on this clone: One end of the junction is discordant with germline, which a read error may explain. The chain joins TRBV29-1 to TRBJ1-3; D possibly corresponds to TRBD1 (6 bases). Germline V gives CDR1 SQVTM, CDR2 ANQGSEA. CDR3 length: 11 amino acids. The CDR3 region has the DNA TGCAGCGCTACGAGGTCTGGACAGCAGCAATTT. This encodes CSATRSGQQQF.

CDR3 loop: CASSQASGVYEQYV. Here the CDR3 DNA reads TGTGCCAGCAGCCAAGCTAGCGGGGTCTACGAGCAGTACGTC. V usage is TRBV11-3 and J usage is TRBJ2-7; 9 nucleotides agree with TRBD2. This CDR3 spans 14 amino acids. J gave up 3 bases and V 5 bases, and 5 bases lay outside the gene matches. CDR1 and CDR2 from the germline V gene are SGHNT and YENEEA.

The CDR3 region has the DNA TGCGCCAGCAGTGCCAGGGGCGAGCAGTACGTC. This translates into CASSARGEQYV. The chain employs TRBV10-1 and TRBJ2-7; maybe TRBD1 (6 bases). The length of the CDR3 is 11 residues. Trimming took off 4 bases at V and 6 bases at J, with 7 bases between the two ends. Per the germline V gene, CDR1 is WNHNN and CDR2 is SYGVQD (reference sequence).

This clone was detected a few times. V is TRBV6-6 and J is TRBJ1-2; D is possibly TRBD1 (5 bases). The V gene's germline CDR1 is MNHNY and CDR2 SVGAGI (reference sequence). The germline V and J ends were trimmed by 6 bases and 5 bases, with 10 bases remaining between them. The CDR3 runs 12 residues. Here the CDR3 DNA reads TGTGCCAGCAGCCAGGGATTTTATGGCTACACCTTC. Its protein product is CASSQGFYGYTF.

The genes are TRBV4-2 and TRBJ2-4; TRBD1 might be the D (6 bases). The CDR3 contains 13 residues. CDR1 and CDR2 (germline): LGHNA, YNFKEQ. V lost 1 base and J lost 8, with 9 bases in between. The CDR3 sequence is CASSQAGVDIQYF. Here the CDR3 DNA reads TGTGCCAGCAGCCAAGCAGGGGTAGACATTCAGTACTTC.

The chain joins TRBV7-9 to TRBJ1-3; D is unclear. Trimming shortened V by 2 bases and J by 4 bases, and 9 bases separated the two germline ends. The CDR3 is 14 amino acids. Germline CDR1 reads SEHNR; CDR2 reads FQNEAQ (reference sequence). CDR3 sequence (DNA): TGTGCCAGCAGCTTACTAGGTCAAGGAAACACCATATATTTT. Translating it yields CASSLLGQGNTIYF.

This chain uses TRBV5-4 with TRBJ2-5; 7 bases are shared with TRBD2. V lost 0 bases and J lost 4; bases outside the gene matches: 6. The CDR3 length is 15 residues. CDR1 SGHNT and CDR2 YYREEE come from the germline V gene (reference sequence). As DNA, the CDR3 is TGTGCCAGCAGCTTGGGGGGGGGTACTATAGAGACCCAGTACTTC. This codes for CASSLGGGTIETQYF. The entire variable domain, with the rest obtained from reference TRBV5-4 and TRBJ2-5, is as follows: ETGVTQSPTHLIKTRGQQVTLRCSSQSGHNTVSWYQQALGQGPQFIFQYYREEENGRGNFPPRFSGLQFPNYSSELNVNALELDDSALYLCASSLGGGTIETQYFGPGTRLLVL.

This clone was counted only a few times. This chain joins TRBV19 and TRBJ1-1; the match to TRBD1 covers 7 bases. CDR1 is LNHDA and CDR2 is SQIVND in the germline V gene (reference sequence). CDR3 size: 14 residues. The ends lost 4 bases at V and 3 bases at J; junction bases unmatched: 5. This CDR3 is CASSRDSGDTEAFF. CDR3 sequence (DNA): TGTGCCAGTAGTAGGGACAGCGGAGACACTGAAGCTTTCTTT.

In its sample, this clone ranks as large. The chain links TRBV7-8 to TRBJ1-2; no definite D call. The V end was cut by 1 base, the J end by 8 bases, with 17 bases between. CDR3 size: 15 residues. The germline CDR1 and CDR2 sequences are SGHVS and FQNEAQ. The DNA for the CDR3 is TGTGCCAGCAGCTTAGATGGCCCGAGGCCGGCAGGCTACACCTTC. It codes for CASSLDGPRPAGYTF.

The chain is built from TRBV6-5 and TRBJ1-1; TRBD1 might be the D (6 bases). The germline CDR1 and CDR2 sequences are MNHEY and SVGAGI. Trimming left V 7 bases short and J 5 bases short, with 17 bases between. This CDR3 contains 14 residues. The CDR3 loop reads CASTYGQGTTEAFF. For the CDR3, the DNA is TGTGCCAGCACCTACGGGCAGGGGACAACTGAAGCTTTCTTT.

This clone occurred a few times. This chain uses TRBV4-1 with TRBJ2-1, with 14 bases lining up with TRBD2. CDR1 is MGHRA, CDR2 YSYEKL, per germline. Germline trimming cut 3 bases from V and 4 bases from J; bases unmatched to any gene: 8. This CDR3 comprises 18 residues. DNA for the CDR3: TGCGCCAGCAGCCAGACTAGCGGGAGGGATAGTCTGTACAATGAGCAGTTCTTC. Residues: CASSQTSGRDSLYNEQFF.

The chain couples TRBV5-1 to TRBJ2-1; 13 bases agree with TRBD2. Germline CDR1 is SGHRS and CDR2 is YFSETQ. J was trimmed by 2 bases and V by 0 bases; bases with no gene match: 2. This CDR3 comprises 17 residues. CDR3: CASSLETSGGAYNEQFF. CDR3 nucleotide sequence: TGCGCCAGCAGCTTGGAAACTAGCGGGGGGGCCTACAATGAGCAGTTCTTC.

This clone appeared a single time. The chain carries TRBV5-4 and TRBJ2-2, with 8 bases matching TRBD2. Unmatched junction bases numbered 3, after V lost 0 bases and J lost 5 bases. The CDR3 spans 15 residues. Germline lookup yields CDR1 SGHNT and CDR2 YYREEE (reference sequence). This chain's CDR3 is CASSLVIAGTGELFF. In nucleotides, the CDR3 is TGTGCCAGCAGCTTGGTGATAGCGGGGACCGGGGAGCTGTTTTTT.

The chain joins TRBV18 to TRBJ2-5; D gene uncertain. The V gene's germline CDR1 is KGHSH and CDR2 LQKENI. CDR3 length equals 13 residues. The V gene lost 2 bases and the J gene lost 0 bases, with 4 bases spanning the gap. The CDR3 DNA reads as TGTGCCAGCTCACCATCGTACCAAGAGACCCAGTACTTC. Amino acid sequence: CASSPSYQETQYF.